A selection of T cell receptor beta chains follows, all from one sample in a study of T cell changes during pregnancy in multiple sclerosis. TCRdb's table, derived via immunoSEQ multiplex PCR, lists solely in-frame clones and lacks some. The table has around 57,000 clones, 91% seen once; the top ten hold 1% to 1.5%. The sample in question was peripheral blood, obtained after pregnancy. Receptors originate from a female donor in good health, enrolled as a control in a pregnancy study. CDR3s include the opening cysteine and the closing phenylalanine or tryptophan. D genes are given only for firm matches. Rows give clone size only sometimes, using once, few, many, or a class for an expanded clone.

j_gene: TRBJ2-1
v_gene: TRBV7-9
abundance: .
d_gene: TRBD2
CDR3aa: CASSPPGGAASSYNEQFF
CDR3nt: TGTGCCAGCAGTCCCCCGGGAGGGGCGGCTAGCTCCTACAATGAGCAGTTCTTC

j_gene: TRBJ2-7
v_gene: TRBV7-6
abundance: once
d_gene: .
CDR3aa: CASSYRTGSYEQYF
CDR3nt: TGTGCCAGCAGCTACCGTACCGGTTCCTACGAGCAGTACTTC

j_gene: TRBJ1-5
v_gene: TRBV6-1
abundance: .
d_gene: .
CDR3aa: CASVPGRYQPQHF
CDR3nt: TGTGCCAGTGTGCCAGGGAGGTATCAGCCCCAGCATTTT

j_gene: TRBJ2-1
v_gene: TRBV13
abundance: .
d_gene: .
CDR3aa: CASSWGDGARKSDEQFF
CDR3nt: TGTGCCAGCAGCTGGGGGGACGGGGCCCGAAAAAGCGATGAGCAGTTCTTC

j_gene: TRBJ1-5
v_gene: TRBV21-1
abundance: .
d_gene: .
CDR3aa: CARNTDRDPPPSNQPQHF
CDR3nt: TGTGCCAGGAATACCGACAGGGATCCACCTCCTAGCAATCAGCCCCAGCATTTT

j_gene: TRBJ2-7
v_gene: TRBV11-2
abundance: .
d_gene: .
CDR3aa: CASSLDLLKHSYEQYF
CDR3nt: TGTGCCAGCAGCTTAGATCTCTTAAAGCATTCCTACGAGCAGTACTTC

j_gene: TRBJ1-1
v_gene: TRBV18
abundance: .
d_gene: .
CDR3aa: CASSSLLNTEAFF
CDR3nt: TGTGCCAGCTCGTCCCTTTTGAACACTGAAGCTTTCTTT

j_gene: TRBJ1-5
v_gene: TRBV4-1
abundance: .
d_gene: .
CDR3aa: CASSRGSSNQPQHF
CDR3nt: TGCGCCAGCAGCCGCGGTTCTAGCAATCAGCCCCAGCATTTT

j_gene: TRBJ1-4
v_gene: TRBV30
abundance: .
d_gene: .
CDR3aa: CAWSVTRGTNEKLFF
CDR3nt: TGTGCCTGGAGTGTAACACGAGGAACTAATGAAAAACTGTTTTTT

j_gene: TRBJ2-7
v_gene: TRBV19
abundance: .
d_gene: .
CDR3aa: CASSIKAGDPYEQYF
CDR3nt: TGTGCCAGTAGTATAAAGGCAGGGGACCCCTACGAGCAGTACTTC

j_gene: TRBJ1-2
v_gene: TRBV21-1
abundance: .
d_gene: .
CDR3aa: CASSTGTGSSYGYTF
CDR3nt: TGTGCCAGCAGCACCGGGACAGGGTCCTCATATGGCTACACCTTC

j_gene: TRBJ1-1
v_gene: TRBV11-2
abundance: .
d_gene: .
CDR3aa: CASSSVGQGTEAFF
CDR3nt: TGTGCCAGCAGCTCGGTGGGGCAGGGAACTGAAGCTTTCTTT

j_gene: TRBJ2-5
v_gene: TRBV7-2
abundance: .
d_gene: TRBD2
CDR3aa: CASSNQGLAGGIKTQYF
CDR3nt: TGTGCCAGCAGTAACCAAGGACTAGCGGGGGGGATAAAGACCCAGTACTTC

j_gene: TRBJ1-5
v_gene: TRBV7-2
abundance: .
d_gene: .
CDR3aa: CASSLTPNPAAQHF
CDR3nt: TGTGCCAGCAGCCTAACCCCTAATCCAGCGGCCCAGCATTTT

j_gene: TRBJ1-1
v_gene: TRBV4-2
abundance: few
d_gene: .
CDR3aa: CASSQDRENTEAFF
CDR3nt: TGTGCCAGCAGCCAAGACAGGGAGAACACTGAAGCTTTCTTT

j_gene: TRBJ2-1
v_gene: TRBV7-7
abundance: .
d_gene: .
CDR3aa: CASSRTGSSYNEQFF
CDR3nt: TGTGCTAGCAGTAGAACAGGGAGCTCCTACAATGAGCAGTTCTTC

j_gene: TRBJ1-1
v_gene: TRBV11-3
abundance: .
d_gene: .
CDR3aa: CASSPRSGVLGTEAFF
CDR3nt: TGTGCCAGCAGCCCGAGAAGCGGGGTGTTGGGCACTGAAGCTTTCTTT

j_gene: TRBJ2-3
v_gene: TRBV6-4
abundance: .
d_gene: TRBD1
CDR3aa: CASSDSTGADTQYF
CDR3nt: TGTGCCAGCAGTGACTCGACAGGGGCAGATACGCAGTATTTT

j_gene: TRBJ2-5
v_gene: TRBV21-1
abundance: .
d_gene: .
CDR3aa: CASSSGTGGLKTQYF
CDR3nt: TGTGCCAGCAGTTCCGGGACAGGGGGCTTAAAGACCCAGTACTTC

j_gene: TRBJ1-3
v_gene: TRBV30
abundance: .
d_gene: .
CDR3aa: CAWSVTVSGNTIYF
CDR3nt: TGTGCCTGGAGTGTAACAGTCTCTGGAAACACCATATATTTT

j_gene: TRBJ2-1
v_gene: TRBV4-2
abundance: .
d_gene: TRBD2
CDR3aa: CASSQGPTSGGGDEQFF
CDR3nt: TGTGCCAGCAGCCAAGGGCCCACTAGCGGGGGAGGCGATGAGCAGTTCTTC

j_gene: TRBJ1-2
v_gene: TRBV15
abundance: .
d_gene: TRBD1
CDR3aa: CATSRGQEGGYTF
CDR3nt: TGTGCCACCAGCAGGGGACAGGAAGGGGGCTACACCTTC

j_gene: TRBJ1-2
v_gene: TRBV2
abundance: .
d_gene: TRBD1
CDR3aa: CASSEPTGTSYGYTF
CDR3nt: TGTGCCAGCAGTGAACCGACAGGGACCTCTTATGGCTACACCTTC

j_gene: TRBJ1-1
v_gene: TRBV30
abundance: few
d_gene: .
CDR3aa: CAWSVGGGYTEAFF
CDR3nt: TGTGCCTGGAGTGTCGGGGGAGGTTACACTGAAGCTTTCTTT

j_gene: TRBJ1-4
v_gene: TRBV11-2
abundance: .
d_gene: TRBD1
CDR3aa: CASSLLTGTGGEKLFF
CDR3nt: TGTGCCAGCAGCTTACTAACCGGGACAGGGGGTGAAAAACTGTTTTTT

j_gene: TRBJ1-5
v_gene: TRBV18
abundance: once
d_gene: .
CDR3aa: CASSLEGSSNQPQHF
CDR3nt: TGTGCCAGCTCCCTTGAAGGGAGCAGCAATCAGCCCCAGCATTTT

j_gene: TRBJ1-4
v_gene: TRBV7-2
abundance: .
d_gene: TRBD1
CDR3aa: CASSFSARGREKLFF
CDR3nt: TGTGCCAGCAGCTTCTCGGCCAGGGGGCGTGAAAAACTGTTTTTT

j_gene: TRBJ1-5
v_gene: TRBV5-8
abundance: .
d_gene: TRBD1
CDR3aa: CASSFGTVGQPQHF
CDR3nt: TGTGCCAGCAGCTTTGGGACAGTAGGTCAGCCCCAGCATTTT

j_gene: TRBJ1-2
v_gene: TRBV7-8
abundance: .
d_gene: .
CDR3aa: CASSPNVGQGVYGYTF
CDR3nt: TGTGCCAGCAGCCCCAACGTGGGACAAGGTGTATATGGCTACACCTTC

j_gene: TRBJ2-3
v_gene: TRBV4-1
abundance: .
d_gene: TRBD2
CDR3aa: CASSQGTSGGAPDTQYF
CDR3nt: TGCGCCAGCAGCCAGGGTACTAGCGGGGGGGCCCCAGATACGCAGTATTTT

j_gene: TRBJ1-2
v_gene: TRBV30
abundance: .
d_gene: TRBD1
CDR3aa: CAWSMTGGAFGYTF
CDR3nt: TGTGCCTGGAGTATGACAGGGGGCGCGTTTGGCTACACCTTC